This TCR beta chain appears in the sequencing data of a study of blood T cell repertoires in COVID-19. Using immunoSEQ multiplex PCR, the repertoire was profiled, and TCRdb retains in-frame clones only, with some absent. The sample shows some 250,000 clones, around 84% of them seen only once. This clone was recorded only once. The CDR3 loop spans 22 amino acids. The V and J genes are TRBV7-5 and TRBJ1-1. TRBV7-5 is a listed pseudogene. Sequenced input: peripheral blood. This TCR was sampled from a woman in her sixties with COVID-19, enrolled during active disease. This CDR3 is CVRSLVRKPGPWRANMNTEAFF. CDR3 DNA sequence: TGTGTCAGAAGCTTAGTTAGAAAACCCGGACCGTGGAGGGCAAACATGAACACTGAAGCTTTCTTT.